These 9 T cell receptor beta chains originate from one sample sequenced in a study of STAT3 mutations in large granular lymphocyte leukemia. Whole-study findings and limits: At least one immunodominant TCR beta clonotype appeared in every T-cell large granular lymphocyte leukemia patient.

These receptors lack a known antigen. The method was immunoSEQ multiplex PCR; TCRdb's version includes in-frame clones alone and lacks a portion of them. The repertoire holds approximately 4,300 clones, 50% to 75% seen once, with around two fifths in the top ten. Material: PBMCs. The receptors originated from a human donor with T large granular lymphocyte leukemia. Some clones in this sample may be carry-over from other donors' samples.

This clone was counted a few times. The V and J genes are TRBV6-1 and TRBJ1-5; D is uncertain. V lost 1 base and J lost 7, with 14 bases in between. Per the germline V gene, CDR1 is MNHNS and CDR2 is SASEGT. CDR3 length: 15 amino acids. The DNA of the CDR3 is TGTGCCAGCAGTGAAGGAGAAGAGGGATCCCAGCCCCAGCATTTT. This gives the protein CASSEGEEGSQPQHF.

CDR3 protein: CASSLPTGGRYEQYF. The DNA of the CDR3 is TGTGCCAGCAGCCTCCCGACAGGGGGAAGATACGAGCAGTACTTC. V is TRBV5-4 and J is TRBJ2-7; 9 nucleotides line up with TRBD1. Germline-derived CDR1 and CDR2 are SGHNT and YYREEE (reference sequence). With 4 bases clipped from V and 4 bases from J, the junction kept 9 bases outside the gene matches. This CDR3 is built from 15 residues.

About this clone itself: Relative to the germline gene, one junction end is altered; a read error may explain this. CDR3 sequence reads: CAGRGDVETQYF. CDR3 DNA sequence: TGTGCCGGCAGGGGTGACGTGGAGACCCAGTACTTC. The chain carries TRBV2 and TRBJ2-5; the D gene is possibly TRBD1 (6 bases). The CDR3 runs to 12 residues. Germline CDR1 and CDR2: SNHLY and FYNNEI.

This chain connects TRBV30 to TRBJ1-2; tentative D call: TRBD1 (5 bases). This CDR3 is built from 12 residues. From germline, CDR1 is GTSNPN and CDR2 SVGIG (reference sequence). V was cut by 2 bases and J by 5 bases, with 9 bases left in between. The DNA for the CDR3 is TGTGCCTGGAGTCCGACAGAGTATGGCTACACCTTC. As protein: CAWSPTEYGYTF.

The CDR3 sequence: CASSAGTGNEQYF. Written as DNA, the CDR3 is TGCGCCAGCAGCGCTGGGACAGGGAACGAGCAGTACTTC. V is TRBV5-1 and J is TRBJ2-7; 9 bases match TRBD1. CDR1 is SGHRS, CDR2 YFSETQ, per germline. With V trimmed by 4 bases and J by 5 bases, 4 bases remained unmatched. This CDR3 comprises 13 residues.

CDR3 coding DNA: TGTGCCGGAGGGACACCAGGCGGCTATGGCTACACCTTC. Translating gives CAGGTPGGYGYTF. This chain uses TRBV30 with TRBJ1-2; perhaps TRBD1 as D (6 bases). The ends were cut back, 8 bases at V and 4 bases at J, with 17 bases in the middle. The germline CDR1 and CDR2 sequences are GTSNPN and SVGIG (reference sequence). CDR3 size: 13 residues.

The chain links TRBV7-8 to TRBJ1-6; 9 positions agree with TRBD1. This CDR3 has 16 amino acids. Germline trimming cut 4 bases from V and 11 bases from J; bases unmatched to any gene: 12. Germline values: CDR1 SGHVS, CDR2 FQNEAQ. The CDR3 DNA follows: TGTGCCAGCAGCTCGGACGACAGGGGGAGAAGGACACCCCTCCACTTT. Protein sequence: CASSSDDRGRRTPLHF.

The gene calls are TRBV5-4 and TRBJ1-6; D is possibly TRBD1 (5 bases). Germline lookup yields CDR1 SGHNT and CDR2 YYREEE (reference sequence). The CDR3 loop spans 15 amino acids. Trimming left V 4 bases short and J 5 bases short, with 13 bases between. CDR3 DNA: TGTGCCAGCAGCGTCGGCAGGGTGAATAATTCACCCCTCCACTTT. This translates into CASSVGRVNNSPLHF.

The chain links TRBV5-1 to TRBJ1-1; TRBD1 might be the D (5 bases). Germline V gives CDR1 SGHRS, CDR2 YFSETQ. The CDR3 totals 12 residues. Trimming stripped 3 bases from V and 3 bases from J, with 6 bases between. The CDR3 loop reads CASSSGHTEAFF. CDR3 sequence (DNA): TGCGCCAGCAGCTCGGGACACACTGAAGCTTTCTTT.